The 21 T cell receptor beta chains given below trace back to one sample, sequenced in a study of read filtering for tumor transcriptome and immune sequencing. The library was built from roughly 400 ng RNA with molecular barcoded adaptors for alpha/delta and beta/gamma chains. TCRdb redid the calling of the reads with MiXCR, one entry per CDR3 protein. The sample comprises approximately 57,000 distinct CDR3 sequences, 9% to 15% of which are singletons, and roughly 17% rests with the top ten. What was sequenced was a population of CD138-negative cells sorted from bone marrow. The source of these receptors is a donor aged 40 or over with multiple myeloma.

As DNA, the CDR3 is TGTGCCAGTAGTATCGCGGGTACCGACAGGGGTCCCTACGAGCAGTACTTC. It specifies CASSIAGTDRGPYEQYF. The rearrangement uses TRBV19 and TRBJ2-7, with 8 bases fitting TRBD1. CDR1 LNHDA and CDR2 SQIVND come from the germline V gene (reference sequence). This CDR3 has 17 amino acids. V gave up 3 bases and J gave up 2 bases; unmatched junction bases: 12.

This clonotype was detected only a few times. Compared with germline, one end of the junction differs, possibly owing to a read error. The CDR3 sequence is CASGFYGQRGAGSQYF. The CDR3 DNA is TGTGCCAGCGGTTTTTACGGGCAGCGGGGGGCCGGGTCGCAGTACTTC. The J gene is TRBJ2-7, the V gene TRBV27; 9 bases map to TRBD2. This CDR3 comprises 16 residues. Germline-derived CDR1 and CDR2 are MNHEY and SMNVEV (reference sequence).

This clonotype came up many times. The rearrangement links TRBV30 to TRBJ1-5, with D possibly TRBD1 on 5 matching bases. From germline, CDR1 is GTSNPN and CDR2 SVGIG (reference sequence). The CDR3 sequence is 15 residues long. V was clipped by 2 bases and J by 4 bases, with 15 bases between them. The CDR3 DNA follows: TGTGCCTGGAGTCCGACACAGGTTGGGAATCAGCCCCAGCATTTT. This encodes CAWSPTQVGNQPQHF.

This clonotype was detected ten times or more. The V call is TRBV6-6, the J call TRBJ1-1; D may be TRBD1 (5 bases). This CDR3 is 15 amino acids long. The V and J ends lost 2 bases and 5 bases respectively, with 15 bases between them. Germline V gene data show CDR1 as MNHNY and CDR2 as SVGAGI (reference sequence). CDR3 sequence: CASSYIGGVVTEAFF. Here the CDR3 DNA reads TGTGCCAGCAGTTACATTGGGGGGGTGGTAACTGAAGCTTTCTTT.

This clonotype was seen at least ten times. This sequence joins TRBV6-1 and TRBJ1-2, with D possibly being TRBD1 (5 bases). Germline loops: CDR1 MNHNS, CDR2 SASEGT. Trimming stripped 9 bases from V and 7 bases from J, with 15 bases between. The CDR3 contains 12 residues. CDR3 protein: CARGGARGGYTF. In DNA form, the CDR3 reads TGTGCCAGGGGCGGGGCCCGAGGTGGCTACACCTTC.

This clonotype was recorded at least ten times. The gene calls are TRBV28 and TRBJ1-1; no clear D. This CDR3 comprises 12 residues. Deletions cut 3 bases from V and 4 bases from J, with 6 bases between. Germline V lookup: CDR1 MDHEN, CDR2 SYDVKM. CDR3 DNA sequence: TGTGCCAGCAGTTTCGTTGGCACTGAAGCTTTCTTT. Translated, it gives CASSFVGTEAFF.

This clonotype was seen many times. This chain connects TRBV5-4 to TRBJ2-2, with D hard to call. Trimming removed 4 bases from V and 4 bases from J, with 11 bases in between. Per germline, CDR1 SGHNT and CDR2 YYREEE (reference sequence). This CDR3 has 14 residues. The CDR3 loop reads CASSGVWGTGELFF. DNA for the CDR3: TGTGCCAGCAGCGGTGTCTGGGGCACCGGGGAGCTGTTTTTT. Looking up the rest from reference TRBV5-4 and TRBJ2-2 gives the full variable domain: ETGVTQSPTHLIKTRGQQVTLRCSSQSGHNTVSWYQQALGQGPQFIFQYYREEENGRGNFPPRFSGLQFPNYSSELNVNALELDDSALYLCASSGVWGTGELFFGEGSRLTVL.

This clonotype was counted many times. A read error is the likely source, as a far larger clone sits one nucleotide away. The chain uses TRBV2 and TRBJ2-7, with D perhaps TRBD2 (6 bases). Between the trimmed V and J ends, which lost 1 base and 7 bases, there was a span of 26 bases. Germline V gene lookup returns CDR1 SNHLY and CDR2 FYNNEI. This CDR3 spans 18 amino acids. The CDR3 DNA is TGTGCCAGCAGTGAAGATTCTGGGAGGTTGGGTTCCTACAATGAGCAGTACTTC. This gives the protein CASSEDSGRLGSYNEQYF. Complete variable domain (other parts from reference TRBV2 and TRBJ2-7): EPEVTQTPSHQVTQMGQEVILRCVPISNHLYFYWYRQILGQKVEFLVSFYNNEISEKSEIFDDQFSVERPDGSNFTLKIRSTKLEDSAMYFCASSEDSGRLGSYNEQYFGPGTRLTVT.

J is TRBJ2-2 and V is TRBV6-6; weak D call: TRBD1 (5 bases). Trimming left V 6 bases short and J 1 base short, with 6 bases between. Germline V lookup: CDR1 MNHNY, CDR2 SVGAGI (reference sequence). The CDR3 has 13 residues. CDR3 sequence (DNA): TGTGCCAGCAGGGACAAGAACACCGGGGAGCTGTTTTTT. Translated: CASRDKNTGELFF.

This clonotype was picked up many times. One base away lies a much larger clone, so this may be a sequencing read error. As DNA, the CDR3 is TGTGCCAGCAGCTTAGGACGGGGGGGCTCTTACAATGGGCAGTTCTTC. This codes for CASSLGRGGSYNGQFF. V is TRBV7-8 and J is TRBJ2-1; 8 bases line up with TRBD2. The CDR3 runs to 16 residues. Looked up from germline, CDR1 is SGHVS and CDR2 is FQNEAQ. Full variable domain (outside the CDR3, taken from reference TRBV7-8 and TRBJ2-1): GAGVSQSPRYKVAKRGQDVALRCDPISGHVSLFWYQQALGQGPEFLTYFQNEAQLDKSGLPSDRFFAERPEGSVSTLKIQRTQQEDSAVYLCASSLGRGGSYNGQFFGPGTRLTVL.

This clonotype has a handful of counts. A much larger clone is a single base away; this may be a read error. The chain carries TRBV11-2 and TRBJ1-1; 8 bases fit TRBD1. V dropped 5 bases and J dropped 6; count of bases not matched to a gene: 14. This CDR3 has 16 amino acids. CDR1 and CDR2 (germline): SGHAT, FQNNGV. The CDR3 protein is CASSRQAGGAFAEAFF. The CDR3 DNA reads TGTGCCAGCAGCCGGCAAGCAGGGGGCGCCTTCGCTGAAGCTTTCTTT.

About this clonotype: Because it lacks the conserved phenylalanine or tryptophan at the end, this CDR3 is likely a read error. The CDR3 loop reads CASSLESSQSTEAFL. The CDR3, as DNA: TGCGCCAGCAGCTTGGAAAGCTCCCAGAGCACTGAAGCTTTCCTT. The V gene is TRBV5-1, the J gene TRBJ1-1; D not resolved. V dropped 0 bases and J dropped 4 bases, with 13 bases sitting between them. CDR1 SGHRS and CDR2 YFSETQ come from the germline V gene. The CDR3 extends over 15 amino acids.

There are many counts of this clonotype. The V call is TRBV24-1, the J call TRBJ2-3; 9 nucleotides line up with TRBD2. Unmatched junction bases numbered 9, after V lost 4 bases and J lost 5 bases. CDR1 KGHDR and CDR2 SFDVKD come from the germline V gene. The CDR3 is 16 amino acids. The CDR3 region has the DNA TGTGCCACCAGTGAGCCTTCTAGCGGGGTAAGAGATACGCAGTATTTT. It is translated as CATSEPSSGVRDTQYF.

This clonotype was seen more than once but under ten times. This sequence joins TRBV7-8 and TRBJ2-7; the D is unclear. Germline CDR1 and CDR2: SGHVS and FQNEAQ. The CDR3 sequence is 13 residues long. V lost 8 bases, J lost 2 bases, and 13 bases lay in between. The CDR3 is CASCTTTPYEQYF. In DNA, the CDR3 is TGTGCCAGCTGTACTACGACCCCCTACGAGCAGTACTTC.

At least ten counts were recorded for this clonotype. The CDR3 DNA reads TGTGCCAGCAGCCCCGGACAAGCGGGGGAAGAGACCCAGTACTTC. Protein sequence: CASSPGQAGEETQYF. The chain carries TRBV7-9 and TRBJ2-5, with 8 bases identical to TRBD2. The junction had 8 bases not matched to a gene; V was cut back by 5 bases and J by 3 bases. The CDR3 totals 15 residues. CDR1 is SEHNR, CDR2 FQNEAQ, per germline (reference sequence).

Notes on this clonotype: A much larger clonotype is one base distant, so this may be a read error. This chain uses TRBV7-2 with TRBJ2-5; D remains unclear. The CDR3 runs 13 residues. Per germline, CDR1 SGHTA and CDR2 FQGNSA. CDR3 in amino acids: CAGSLWSEETQYF. DNA of the CDR3: TGTGCCGGCAGCTTATGGTCCGAGGAGACCCAGTACTTC.

This clonotype came up a few times. A read error is possible here, since a much larger clone lies one base away. The chain carries TRBV11-2 and TRBJ2-7, with 10 bases matching TRBD1. CDR1 and CDR2 from the germline V gene are SGHAT and FQNNGV. This CDR3 is built from 15 residues. The V gene end was trimmed by 4 bases and the J gene end by 4 bases; junction bases not matched to a gene: 7. CDR3 DNA sequence: TGTGCCAGCAGCTCCTTGGGACAGGGGTCGTACGAGCAGTACTTC. Encoded protein: CASSSLGQGSYEQYF.

This clonotype appeared many times. The V gene is TRBV11-1, the J gene TRBJ2-5, with D possibly being TRBD1 (6 bases). The V end lost 6 bases, the J end lost 4 bases, and 15 bases lay between the germline ends. There are 14 residues in the CDR3. The germline gives CDR1 SGHAT, CDR2 FQDESV (reference sequence). The CDR3 sequence is CASSSQGMRETQYF. As DNA, the CDR3 is TGTGCCAGCAGTTCCCAGGGGATGCGAGAGACCCAGTACTTC.

This clonotype has ten or more counts. This rearrangement joins TRBV5-1 to TRBJ2-1; TRBD2 matches at 13 bases. Trimming removed 4 bases from V and 7 bases from J; junction bases left unmatched: 8. The CDR3 is 16 residues long. Germline V gene lookup returns CDR1 SGHRS and CDR2 YFSETQ. As DNA, the CDR3 is TGCGCCAGCAGCGGACCGGGACTAGCGGGGTCTAATGAGCAGTTCTTC. Protein: CASSGPGLAGSNEQFF. Full variable domain (remainder filled in from reference TRBV5-1 and TRBJ2-1): KAGVTQTPRYLIKTRGQQVTLSCSPISGHRSVSWYQQTPGQGLQFLFEYFSETQRNKGNFPGRFSGRQFSNSRSEMNVSTLELGDSALYLCASSGPGLAGSNEQFFGPGTRLTVL.

This clonotype was observed at least ten times. The chain has TRBV11-2 and TRBJ1-1; D unresolved. This CDR3 contains 13 residues. The V end lost 11 bases, the J end lost 3 bases, and 16 bases lay between the germline ends. Per the germline V gene, CDR1 is SGHAT and CDR2 is FQNNGV. The CDR3 is CALTDGQHTEAFF. The CDR3 DNA follows: TGTGCCTTGACGGACGGGCAGCACACTGAAGCTTTCTTT. Together with reference TRBV11-2 and TRBJ1-1, the CDR3 gives the full variable domain: EAGVAQSPRYKIIEKRQSVAFWCNPISGHATLYWYQQILGQGPKLLIQFQNNGVVDDSQLPKDRFSAERLKGVDSTLKIQPAKLEDSAVYLCALTDGQHTEAFFGQGTRLTVV.

This clonotype has a count of ten or more. The chain links TRBV7-2 to TRBJ1-4; D gene uncertain. Germline values: CDR1 SGHTA, CDR2 FQGNSA. The CDR3 totals 13 residues. V lost 8 bases to trimming and J lost 8 bases, with 15 bases between them. The CDR3 region has the DNA TGTGCCAGCCAAAGGACGAGGAACGAAAAACTGTTTTTT. Its translation is CASQRTRNEKLFF.